These 8 T cell receptor beta chains originate from one sample sequenced in a study of T cells in women clearing cervical HPV infection. Measured with immunoSEQ multiplex PCR; TCRdb has only the in-frame clones, and not every one. The specimen's table records about 24,000 clones. Sequenced: blood buffy coat. The receptors here all came from a woman aged 18-70 years with a cervical HPV16 infection that either progressed to CIN3+ or cleared (not recorded which).

A note on this clone: The read ends 3 residues before the CDR3 terminus; that terminus is restored from the germline J gene. The chain links TRBV5-4 to TRBJ1-1; D is undetermined. This CDR3 spans 14 amino acids. CDR1 is SGHNT, CDR2 YYREEE, per germline (reference sequence). Trimming shortened V by 1 base and J by 2 bases, and 9 bases separated the two germline ends. Partial CDR3 DNA: TGTGCCAGCAGCTTGCGAGGGTATAACACTGAA. This sequence encodes CASSLRGYNTE. The CDR3, in full, reads CASSLRGYNTEAFF.

On this clone: Coverage ceases 3 residues before the CDR3 finishes, and the germline J gene fills in the end. The V and J genes are TRBV14 and TRBJ2-7; unclear D gene. There are 14 residues in the CDR3. Germline lookup yields CDR1 SGHDN and CDR2 FVKESK. V shed 4 bases and J shed 6 bases, with 16 bases lying between them. CDR3 bases read: TGTGCCAGCAGCCTCCTCCCCCCACGAGGCGAG. Protein product: CASSLLPPRGE. The full-length CDR3 reads as CASSLLPPRGEQYF. The variable domain in full, completed from reference TRBV14 and TRBJ2-7, reads EAGVTQFPSHSVIEKGQTVTLRCDPISGHDNLYWYRRVMGKEIKFLLHFVKESKQDESGMPNNRFLAERTGGTYSTLKVQPAELEDSGVYFCASSLLPPRGEQYFGPGTRLTVT.

About this clone itself: The sequence runs out 3 residues before the end of the CDR3; the remainder is reconstructed from the germline J gene. J is TRBJ1-4 and V is TRBV6-2 or TRBV6-3; the D is unclear. The CDR3 spans 12 residues. Germline CDR1 reads MNHEY; CDR2 reads SVGEGT. The covered CDR3 bases are TGTGCCAGCAGTTACCCCACATCACCA. This sequence encodes CASSYPTSP. The CDR3, in full, reads CASSYPTSPLFF.

CDR3 residues: CAWSPDRDRYGYTF. Incomplete CDR3 DNA: TGTGCCTGGAGTCCAGACAGGGATCGCTATGGC. This chain uses TRBV30 with TRBJ1-2; the match to TRBD1 covers 7 bases. The CDR3 end is not reached by the read, which stops 3 residues before it; the germline J gene fills it in. Germline CDR1 GTSNPN, CDR2 SVGIG (reference sequence). J lost 4 bases, V lost 2 bases, and 7 bases had no gene match. The CDR3 sequence is 14 residues long.

Concerning this clone: The CDR3 end lies 3 residues beyond the end of the read and is filled in from the germline J gene. The rearrangement links TRBV5-1 to TRBJ1-1, with unresolved D. The germline V gene has CDR1 SGHRS and CDR2 YFSETQ. The CDR3 has 14 residues. Trimming left V 4 bases short and J 0 bases short, with 10 bases between. Incomplete CDR3 DNA: TGCGCCAGCAGCCGGGCGGGAATGAACACTGAA. Protein: CASSRAGMNTE. The entire CDR3 sequence reads CASSRAGMNTEAFF.

Judged by frequency, this clone is medium-sized (0.01 to 0.1%). The read terminates 3 residues before the CDR3 end, so the remaining end is supplied by the germline J gene. The V call is TRBV29-1, the J call TRBJ2-5; 10 bases line up with TRBD2. V was pared by 7 bases and J by 2 bases, with 7 bases of the junction left unmatched. Germline V gene sequence: CDR1 SQVTM, CDR2 ANQGSEA. There are 14 residues in the CDR3. The covered CDR3 bases are TGCAGCGCCCGGACTAGCGGAAGACAAGAGACC. Translated: CSARTSGRQET. The entire CDR3 protein is CSARTSGRQETQYF.

Concerning this clone: The missing CDR3 end, 3 residues past where the read stops, is filled in from the germline J gene. The J gene is TRBJ2-1, the V gene TRBV11-1; D uncertain. Germline CDR1 is SGHAT and CDR2 is FQDESV (reference sequence). The V end lost 5 bases, the J end lost 0 bases, and 11 bases lay between the germline ends. The CDR3 is made up of 15 amino acids. The chain's CDR3 is CASSILTSSYNEQFF. The part of the CDR3 DNA that was read is TGTGCCAGCAGCATCCTCACCAGCTCCTACAATGAG.

A remark on this clone: The missing CDR3 end, 3 residues past where the read stops, is filled in from the germline J gene. The chain is built from TRBV10-3 and TRBJ1-5, with unresolved D. Germline CDR1 reads ENHRY; CDR2 reads SYGVKD. V was clipped by 6 bases and J by 0 bases, with 9 bases between them. The CDR3 is 14 amino acids. CDR3 DNA (partial): TGTGCCATCAGGCCAGGAGATAGCAATCAGCCC. It specifies CAIRPGDSNQP. The entire CDR3 reads CAIRPGDSNQPQHF.